The 22 T cell receptor beta chains given below trace back to one sample, sequenced in a study of CD8 T cells in ankylosing spondylitis. Study-level results: Ankylosing spondylitis blood appeared to be characterized by a TCR beta motif of 7 to 9 highly homologous variants.

TCRdb re-called the 5' RACE reads through MiXCR, storing one row per CDR3 protein. The table lists around 390,000 distinct CDR3 sequences, 20% to 25% of them singletons. No antigen is known for these receptors. The sequenced material came from blood, either unsorted or a sorted T cell fraction (not recorded which). The receptor source for this set is a male donor with ankylosing spondylitis.

The chain employs TRBV20-1 and TRBJ2-5; D remains ambiguous. Trimming shortened V by 0 bases and J by 2 bases, and 13 bases separated the two germline ends. The CDR3 is 15 amino acids. CDR1 and CDR2 from the germline V gene are DFQATT and SNEGSKA (reference sequence). The CDR3 is CSARDWVVNQETQYF. The CDR3 nucleotides read TGCAGTGCTAGAGATTGGGTAGTAAATCAAGAGACCCAGTACTTC.

The chain is built from TRBV12-3 or TRBV12-4 and TRBJ2-1; 7 positions agree with TRBD2. The J segment lost 9 bases and the V segment lost 7 bases, leaving 9 bases of the junction unmatched. The CDR3 has 13 amino acids. The CDR3 reads CASTPLTSSEQFF. For the CDR3, the DNA is TGTGCCAGCACCCCATTGACTAGCTCTGAGCAGTTCTTC.

This clonotype was counted many times. This chain links TRBV29-1 with TRBJ2-2; maybe TRBD2 (5 bases). Trimming left V 1 base short and J 5 bases short, with 8 bases between. The germline V gene encodes CDR1 SQVTM and CDR2 ANQGSEA. The CDR3 has 13 amino acids. CDR3 coding DNA: TGCAGCGTTGAAGTTGGCGGGACCGGGGAGCTGTTTTTT. Encoded protein: CSVEVGGTGELFF.

This clonotype was counted a few times. CDR3 region: CSATSTDTQYF. CDR3 DNA: TGCAGTGCTACCAGCACAGATACGCAGTATTTT. This chain connects TRBV20-1 to TRBJ2-3, with D hard to call. The length of the CDR3 is 11 residues. Per germline, CDR1 DFQATT and CDR2 SNEGSKA (reference sequence). V lost 4 bases to trimming and J lost 0 bases, with 2 bases between them.

The V and J genes are TRBV9 and TRBJ2-5, with D possibly being TRBD1 (6 bases). V was shortened by 0 bases and J by 3 bases, with 9 bases between the two germline ends. Germline V CDR1 and CDR2: SGDLS, YYNGEE. The CDR3 loop spans 14 amino acids. The CDR3 region is CASSVDRTEETQYF. The CDR3 nucleotides are TGTGCCAGCAGCGTAGACCGGACAGAAGAGACCCAGTACTTC.

J is TRBJ1-4 and V is TRBV2; D remains unclear. V shed 6 bases and J shed 0 bases, with 8 bases lying between them. The CDR3 has 14 amino acids. Germline V gives CDR1 SNHLY, CDR2 FYNNEI. CDR3 sequence reads: CASRLTPTNEKLFF. In DNA form, the CDR3 reads TGTGCCAGCAGGCTGACACCAACTAATGAAAAACTGTTTTTT.

This clonotype was recorded a few times. The V gene is TRBV29-1, the J gene TRBJ1-1; no clear D gene. Trimming shortened V by 4 bases and J by 4 bases, and 4 bases separated the two germline ends. There are 10 residues in the CDR3. The germline CDR1 and CDR2 sequences are SQVTM and ANQGSEA. This CDR3 reads CSVVRTEAFF. The DNA of the CDR3 is TGCAGCGTTGTACGCACTGAAGCTTTCTTT. The full variable domain, in which reference TRBV29-1 and TRBJ1-1 provide the parts outside the CDR3, is SAVISQKPSRDICQRGTSLTIQCQVDSQVTMMFWYRQQPGQSLTLIATANQGSEATYESGFVIDKFPISRPNLTFSTLTVSNMSPEDSSIYLCSVVRTEAFFGQGTRLTVV.

For the CDR3, the DNA is TGCGCCAGCAGCCAAGAGGGCAGACCAACTAATGAAAAACTGTTTTTT. Protein product: CASSQEGRPTNEKLFF. The V and J genes are TRBV4-1 and TRBJ1-4; D gene ambiguous. The CDR3 loop spans 16 amino acids. The V gene lost 0 bases and the J gene lost 0 bases, with 8 bases spanning the gap. The germline gives CDR1 MGHRA, CDR2 YSYEKL.

The gene calls are TRBV10-3 and TRBJ2-5; D may be TRBD2 (6 bases). This CDR3 is 14 amino acids long. Germline assignment: CDR1 ENHRY and CDR2 SYGVKD. V lost 0 bases, J lost 5 bases, and 10 bases lay in between. CDR3 in DNA: TGTGCCATCAGTGAGTCGGGGGGTGCCGAGACCCAGTACTTC. Translation gives CAISESGGAETQYF.

This rearrangement joins TRBV7-2 to TRBJ2-3, with D unresolved. CDR3 length: 12 amino acids. V shed 2 bases and J shed 5 bases, with 5 bases lying between them. Germline loops: CDR1 SGHTA, CDR2 FQGNSA. CDR3 nucleotide sequence: TGTGCCAGCAGCTTATTACAAGATACGCAGTATTTT. Its translation: CASSLLQDTQYF.

This clonotype was seen a few times. The V and J genes are TRBV29-1 and TRBJ1-5; D remains unclear. Looked up from germline, CDR1 is SQVTM and CDR2 is ANQGSEA. CDR3 length: 14 amino acids. The V end lost 0 bases, the J end lost 4 bases, and 10 bases lay between the germline ends. CDR3 amino acids: CSVEEVGGNQPQHF. DNA for the CDR3: TGCAGCGTTGAAGAAGTGGGAGGGAATCAGCCCCAGCATTTT.

The table lists this clonotype with a few counts. The chain couples TRBV12-3 or TRBV12-4 to TRBJ2-2; either TRBD1 or TRBD2 may supply D (6 bases each). With 6 bases removed from V and 9 bases from J, the gap between germline ends came to 23 bases. CDR3 size: 16 residues. The CDR3 DNA follows: TGTGCCAGCAGCTCCCCTGGGGGGTCAGGGGTACGGGAGCTGTTTTTT. It codes for CASSSPGGSGVRELFF.

This clonotype was detected a few times. CDR3 nucleotides: TGTGCCAGCAGCTTAGTGCAGGGGGGACAGTACAATGAGCAGTTCTTC. Its protein is CASSLVQGGQYNEQFF. V and J are TRBV7-8 and TRBJ2-1, with D perhaps matching TRBD1 (7 bases). Germline V CDR1 and CDR2: SGHVS, FQNEAQ. CDR3 length: 16 residues. The V end lost 1 base, the J end lost 4 bases, and 14 bases lay between the germline ends.

This clonotype was seen only a few times. The CDR3 DNA reads TGTGCCAGCAGACTACCCACCGGGACAGGGAACTATGGCTACACCTTC. Its translation: CASRLPTGTGNYGYTF. The V and J genes are TRBV28 and TRBJ1-2; 9 bases agree with TRBD1. This CDR3 region has 16 residues. V dropped 6 bases and J dropped 2; count of bases not matched to a gene: 10. The germline gives CDR1 MDHEN, CDR2 SYDVKM.

This chain connects TRBV9 to TRBJ2-1, with 9 bases matching TRBD2. The CDR3 contains 13 residues. The ends lost 3 bases at V and 10 bases at J; junction bases unmatched: 5. Per the germline V gene, CDR1 is SGDLS and CDR2 is YYNGEE. DNA for the CDR3: TGTGCCAGCAGCGCCTCAACTAGCGGGGAGCAGTTCTTC. It translates to CASSASTSGEQFF.

This clonotype showed up many times. The rearrangement uses TRBV12-3 or TRBV12-4 and TRBJ2-5; D uncertain. The V end lost 2 bases, the J end lost 2 bases, and 9 bases lay between the germline ends. This CDR3 region has 14 residues. CDR3 loop: CASSLSLVQETQYF. Written as DNA, the CDR3 is TGTGCCAGCAGTTTAAGCCTAGTGCAAGAGACCCAGTACTTC.

The chain is built from TRBV7-9 and TRBJ2-1; 13 bases are shared with TRBD2. Trimming at V came to 4 bases and at J to 8 bases, leaving 5 bases not matched to a gene. The CDR3 covers 15 residues. Germline V gene lookup returns CDR1 SEHNR and CDR2 FQNEAQ (reference sequence). CDR3 DNA sequence: TGTGCCAGCAGCTACGGACTAGCGGGAGTGCATGAGCAGTTCTTC. Translation gives CASSYGLAGVHEQFF. Full variable domain (missing parts from reference TRBV7-9 and TRBJ2-1): DTGVSQNPRHKITKRGQNVTFRCDPISEHNRLYWYRQTLGQGPEFLTYFQNEAQLEKSRLLSDRFSAERPKGSFSTLEIQRTEQGDSAMYLCASSYGLAGVHEQFFGPGTRLTVL.

The gene calls are TRBV6-1 and TRBJ2-4, with 9 bases that match TRBD1. The junction had 6 bases not matched to a gene; V was cut back by 6 bases and J by 0 bases. This CDR3 has 16 residues. Per germline, CDR1 MNHNS and CDR2 SASEGT. This chain's CDR3 is CASRDRGLLAKNIQYF. The DNA for the CDR3 is TGTGCCAGCAGGGACAGGGGATTACTAGCCAAAAACATTCAGTACTTC.

This clonotype turned up a few times. The chain links TRBV25-1 to TRBJ2-1; TRBD2 aligns across 9 bases. The CDR3 consists of 16 residues. V was clipped by 1 base and J by 6 bases; unmatched bases: 7. The germline gives CDR1 MGHDK, CDR2 SYGVNS. The CDR3 nucleotides are TGTGCCAGCAGTGAATTAAGCGGGAGGCCCCGCAATGAGCAGTTCTTC. It encodes CASSELSGRPRNEQFF.

This clonotype has a handful of counts. The V call is TRBV7-8, the J call TRBJ2-2; perhaps D is TRBD1 or TRBD2 (7 bases each). V was shortened by 5 bases and J by 2 bases, with 18 bases between the two germline ends. In germline, CDR1 is SGHVS, CDR2 FQNEAQ. The CDR3 has 17 residues. The CDR3 is CASSPGGGTANTGELFF. CDR3 DNA: TGTGCCAGCAGCCCAGGGGGGGGGACAGCCAACACCGGGGAGCTGTTTTTT.

This clonotype was seen only a few times. The CDR3 loop reads CATSIQAGTKYNEQFF. The CDR3 DNA reads TGTGCCACCAGCATCCAAGCCGGGACAAAATACAATGAGCAGTTCTTC. The chain combines TRBV15 with TRBJ2-1; a weak D match, TRBD1 (6 bases). Germline lookup yields CDR1 LNHNV and CDR2 YYDKDF (reference sequence). The germline V and J ends were trimmed by 4 bases and 4 bases, with 17 bases remaining between them. The CDR3 consists of 16 residues. The full variable domain, with the rest looked up from reference TRBV15 and TRBJ2-1, is DAMVIQNPRYQVTQFGKPVTLSCSQTLNHNVMYWYQQKSSQAPKLLFHYYDKDFNNEADTPDNFQSRRPNTSFCFLDIRSPGLGDTAMYLCATSIQAGTKYNEQFFGPGTRLTVL.

This clonotype was seen a few times. CDR3 loop: CASSSGLAVTYEQYF. The CDR3 DNA is TGCGCCAGCAGCTCAGGACTAGCGGTTACCTACGAGCAGTACTTC. The J gene is TRBJ2-7, the V gene TRBV5-1; the match to TRBD2 covers 10 bases. J was trimmed by 2 bases and V by 3 bases; bases with no gene match: 5. This CDR3 is 15 amino acids long. CDR1 and CDR2 (germline): SGHRS, YFSETQ. Variable domain in full (rest from reference TRBV5-1 and TRBJ2-7): KAGVTQTPRYLIKTRGQQVTLSCSPISGHRSVSWYQQTPGQGLQFLFEYFSETQRNKGNFPGRFSGRQFSNSRSEMNVSTLELGDSALYLCASSSGLAVTYEQYFGPGTRLTVT.